This note documents a single T cell receptor beta chain sequence. Antigen unknown. A read error may account for a junction end that differs from germline. These data are taken from a study of T cell responses to AZD1222 COVID-19 vaccine. Regarding the study as a whole: Seropositive AZD1222 recipients at baseline numbered only 5 to 7. Nearly half of unique spike-specific TCRs reportedly avoided B.1.351 and B.1.1.7 mutated regions. The donor cohort was predominantly white British with a female majority, and clonal diversity may have been underestimated. The span of vaccine-associated CD4 TCRs extended across spike, with dominance at 160-218 and 743-854.

The CDR3 is 13 amino acids. Looked up from germline, CDR1 is ENHRY and CDR2 is SYGVKD. Repertoires were generated with immunoSEQ multiplex PCR, while TCRdb's copy carries only in-frame clones and drops some. Altogether fewer than 120,000 clones are present, approximately 90% being singletons, with the ten largest covering 15%. Source: peripheral blood, taken 28 days after the second AZD1222 dose. The chain is built from TRBV10-3 and TRBJ2-7; possible D gene TRBD1, 6 bases. This receptor was taken from an adult who received the AZD1222 COVID-19 vaccine. CDR3: CAISPGQTYAQYF. The CDR3 nucleotides read TGTGCCATCAGCCCCGGACAGACGTACGCGCAGTACTTC.